A single sample gave rise to the 17 T cell receptor beta chains below, sequenced in a study of blood T cell repertoires in COVID-19. Measured with immunoSEQ multiplex PCR; TCRdb has only the in-frame clones, and not every one. The table shows fewer than 500,000 clones, with approximately 90% occurring only once. The specimen was peripheral blood. These TCRs come from a woman in her twenties or thirties with acute or convalescent COVID-19.

J is TRBJ1-3 and V is TRBV6-4, with 9 bases fitting TRBD1. The CDR3 runs to 17 residues. J gave up 1 base and V 0 bases, and 4 bases lay outside the gene matches. Germline assignment: CDR1 MRHNA and CDR2 SNTAGT. The CDR3 spells CASSDSRQGVSGNTIYF. The CDR3 DNA sequence: TGTGCCAGCAGTGACTCGAGACAGGGGGTGTCTGGAAACACCATATATTTT.

The V call is TRBV30, the J call TRBJ1-1, with TRBD1 identical over 8 bases. V lost 5 bases, J lost 4 bases, and 9 bases stayed unmatched. The CDR3 runs 14 residues. Germline CDR1 GTSNPN, CDR2 SVGIG (reference sequence). CDR3 sequence reads: CAWDGQGRATEAFF. CDR3 DNA sequence: TGTGCCTGGGACGGACAGGGTAGGGCCACTGAAGCTTTCTTT. Combining the CDR3 with reference TRBV30 and TRBJ1-1 gives the whole variable domain SQTIHQWPATLVQPVGSPLSLECTVEGTSNPNLYWYRQAAGRGLQLLFYSVGIGQISSEVPQNLSASRPQDRQFILSSKKLLLSDSGFYLCAWDGQGRATEAFFGQGTRLTVV.

This sequence joins TRBV14 and TRBJ2-7; TRBD1 aligns across 11 bases. Germline loops: CDR1 SGHDN, CDR2 FVKESK. The CDR3 covers 15 residues. Germline trimming cut 4 bases from V and 4 bases from J; bases unmatched to any gene: 6. CDR3 in amino acids: CASSRRTGGPYEQYF. CDR3 in DNA: TGTGCCAGCAGCCGGAGGACAGGGGGCCCGTACGAGCAGTACTTC.

The chain combines TRBV6-5 with TRBJ2-3; 7 nucleotides agree with TRBD2. V lost 8 bases to trimming and J lost 3 bases; unmatched junction nucleotides: 11. CDR1 MNHEY and CDR2 SVGAGI come from the germline V gene. This CDR3 spans 15 amino acids. The CDR3 protein is CASRGHLRGTDTQYF. The CDR3 nucleotides are TGTGCCAGCCGAGGCCATTTGCGGGGGACAGATACGCAGTATTTT.

This chain connects TRBV29-1 to TRBJ2-7; weak D call: TRBD1 (5 bases). Trimming removed 0 bases at V and 2 bases at J, with 8 bases between. The V gene's germline CDR1 is SQVTM and CDR2 ANQGSEA. The CDR3 is 13 amino acids. CDR3 bases: TGCAGCGTTGAAGAGGGGCTCACCTACGAGCAGTACTTC. Encoded protein: CSVEEGLTYEQYF.

A single count supports this clone. This chain links TRBV2 with TRBJ1-5, with 10 positions matching TRBD1. The CDR3 spans 15 residues. Trimming cost V 5 bases and J 6 bases; bases outside gene matches: 7. Per the germline V gene, CDR1 is SNHLY and CDR2 is FYNNEI. CDR3: CASSYRQGASQPQHF. Written as DNA, the CDR3 is TGTGCCAGCAGTTATCGACAGGGGGCAAGTCAGCCCCAGCATTTT.

The DNA for the CDR3 is TGCAGCGTTGTGTTACAGGGGTCCTACAATGAGCAGTTCTTC. Translating gives CSVVLQGSYNEQFF. The V and J genes are TRBV29-1 and TRBJ2-1, with 7 bases fitting TRBD1. The junction had 4 bases not matched to a gene; V was cut back by 4 bases and J by 1 base. This CDR3 comprises 14 residues. Germline V CDR1 and CDR2: SQVTM, ANQGSEA.

This chain connects TRBV2 to TRBJ2-2; D might be TRBD1 (5 bases). The V end was cut by 6 bases, the J end by 0 bases, with 11 bases between. The CDR3 consists of 15 residues. Germline CDR1 SNHLY, CDR2 FYNNEI. CDR3 bases: TGTGCCAGCAGGAACGACAGAGCGAACACCGGGGAGCTGTTTTTT. Translating it yields CASRNDRANTGELFF.

The rearrangement links TRBV11-2 to TRBJ2-3; tentative D call: TRBD2 (6 bases). Germline values: CDR1 SGHAT, CDR2 FQNNGV. The CDR3 is 18 residues long. V was clipped by 1 base and J by 0 bases, with 17 bases between them. The chain's CDR3 is CASSLGRVAGISTDTQYF. CDR3 coding DNA: TGTGCCAGCAGCTTAGGTCGGGTGGCGGGGATTAGCACAGATACGCAGTATTTT.

V gene TRBV12-3 or TRBV12-4 combines with J gene TRBJ2-3; TRBD1 might be the D (6 bases). Trimming removed 3 bases from V and 5 bases from J, with 9 bases in between. This CDR3 comprises 13 residues. In DNA, the CDR3 is TGTGCCAGCAGTTTGAGAGGGGGAGATACGCAGTATTTT. It translates to CASSLRGGDTQYF.

The chain couples TRBV7-8 to TRBJ2-3, with 11 bases fitting TRBD2. This CDR3 contains 16 residues. Germline V lookup: CDR1 SGHVS, CDR2 FQNEAQ. Trimming took 5 bases from V and 0 from J; bases not matched to a gene: 4. CDR3 sequence reads: CASSKRLAGSTDTQYF. In nucleotides, the CDR3 is TGTGCCAGCAGCAAGCGACTAGCGGGGAGCACAGATACGCAGTATTTT.

This clone was seen once. This chain uses TRBV5-4 with TRBJ1-1; D is possibly TRBD1 (5 bases). Germline CDR1 and CDR2: SGHNT and YYREEE (reference sequence). CDR3 size: 13 residues. V dropped 0 bases and J dropped 4 bases, with 7 bases sitting between them. The CDR3: CASSLDRRTEAFF. CDR3 sequence (DNA): TGTGCCAGCAGCTTGGACAGGCGCACTGAAGCTTTCTTT.

The gene calls are TRBV7-2 and TRBJ1-5, with no clear D. CDR1 is SGHTA and CDR2 is FQGNSA in the germline V gene. V lost 5 bases to trimming and J lost 0 bases, with 8 bases between them. CDR3 length: 14 amino acids. The CDR3 nucleotides are TGTGCCAGCAGCCCCCAGGTTAGCAATCAGCCCCAGCATTTT. It translates to CASSPQVSNQPQHF.

The rearrangement joins TRBV12-2 to TRBJ2-4; the D call in the table, TRBD1, was not verified against the DNA. TRBV12-2 is a pseudogene segment. The CDR3 sequence is 21 residues long. CDR3 sequence reads: CASRLEGTGGNVFAAKNIQYF. The CDR3 bases are TGTGCAAGTCGCTTAGAGGGGACAGGGGGTAACGTCTTTGCGGCCAAAAACATTCAGTACTTC.

This rearrangement joins TRBV19 to TRBJ2-1; 8 bases align to TRBD1. This CDR3 region has 13 residues. The V and J ends lost 8 bases and 9 bases, in that order; junction bases with no gene match: 9. Germline CDR1 reads LNHDA; CDR2 reads SQIVND (reference sequence). The CDR3 DNA follows: TGTGCCAGTTCGCGACAGGGGACAGGTGAGCAGTTCTTC. Protein product: CASSRQGTGEQFF.

V usage is TRBV5-1 and J usage is TRBJ1-2, with D uncertain. V lost 0 bases, J lost 4 bases, and 10 bases lay in between. The CDR3 is 14 amino acids. Germline loops: CDR1 SGHRS, CDR2 YFSETQ. The CDR3 region has the DNA TGCGCCAGCAGCTTGGGGCAGATTTCCTATGGCTACACCTTC. This translates into CASSLGQISYGYTF.

The V gene is TRBV19, the J gene TRBJ1-5; D not resolved. The V end was cut by 3 bases, the J end by 6 bases, with 15 bases between. There are 15 residues in the CDR3. The V gene's germline CDR1 is LNHDA and CDR2 SQIVND (reference sequence). CDR3 protein: CASSIIPGFGQPQHF. The CDR3 DNA sequence: TGTGCCAGTAGTATCATTCCCGGGTTTGGTCAGCCCCAGCATTTT.